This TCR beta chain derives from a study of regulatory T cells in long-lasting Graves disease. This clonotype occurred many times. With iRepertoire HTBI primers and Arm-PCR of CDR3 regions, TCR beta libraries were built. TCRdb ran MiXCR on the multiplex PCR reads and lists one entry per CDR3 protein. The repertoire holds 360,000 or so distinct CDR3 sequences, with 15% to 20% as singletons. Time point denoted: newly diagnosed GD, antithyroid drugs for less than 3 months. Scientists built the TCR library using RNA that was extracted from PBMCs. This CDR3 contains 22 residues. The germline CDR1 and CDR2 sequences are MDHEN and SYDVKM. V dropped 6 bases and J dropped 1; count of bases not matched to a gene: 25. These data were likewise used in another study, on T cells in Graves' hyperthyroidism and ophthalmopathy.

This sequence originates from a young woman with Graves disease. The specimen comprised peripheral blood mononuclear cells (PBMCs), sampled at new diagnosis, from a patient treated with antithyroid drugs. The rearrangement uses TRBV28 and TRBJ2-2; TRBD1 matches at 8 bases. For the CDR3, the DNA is TGTGCCAGCAGCTACCCCGCTTTCCGTCTACCCCGGGACAGGATGAACACCGGGGAGCTGTTTTTT. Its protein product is CASSYPAFRLPRDRMNTGELFF.